Sequencing of this T cell receptor (beta chain) was carried out in a study of blood T cell repertoires in COVID-19. Study overall: Sites in the United States, Italy and Spain provided acute and convalescent COVID-19 samples. In each case, the material was cDNA or gDNA derived from T cells, B-cell-depleted T cells, or PBMCs.

Followed longitudinally, the Seattle patients had been enrolled during active infection. In the authors' workflow: It was from reference gene primer amplification that nucleated cell counts were estimated. Produced via immunoSEQ multiplex PCR; TCRdb's table is partial and in-frame only. For V, J and clone size, that table is used; D and trimming come from the DNA. The sample has some 520,000 clones, 85% to 90% seen once. The germline V gene has CDR1 SGHRS and CDR2 YFSETQ. Trimming shortened V by 6 bases and J by 2 bases, and 14 bases separated the two germline ends. This CDR3 has 14 amino acids. Sequencing was carried out using peripheral blood. The source of this sequence is a man aged 18 to 35 with COVID-19, enrolled during active disease. This chain connects TRBV5-1 to TRBJ2-5; a possible D gene is TRBD1 (6 bases). CDR3 in amino acids: CASKRGHTQETQYF. The CDR3 DNA reads TGCGCCAGCAAACGGGGACACACTCAAGAGACCCAGTACTTC.